This TCR beta chain originates from a study of a mutant IDH1 vaccine in newly diagnosed glioma. About the study: Vaccine administration was initiated 4-6 weeks following radiotherapy alone, or with temozolomide cycles. Earlier therapy was either radiotherapy, temozolomide, or both, and most got both.

Worth noting for this clone: The antigen remains undetermined.

J was trimmed by 5 bases and V by 3 bases; bases with no gene match: 1. The CDR3 sequence is 14 residues long. The germline V gene encodes CDR1 MRHNA and CDR2 SNTAGT. As for time point: week 35, safety follow-up. It was 300 ug of mutant IDH1 20-mer peptide that made up each vaccine dose, given with topical imiquimod. The donor cohort comprised cases of new WHO grade 3 or 4 IDH1-mutant, ATRX-lost astrocytoma. Profiling relied on immunoSEQ multiplex PCR, and the TCRdb table lists in-frame clones only, not all of them. The sample contains roughly 64,000 clones, 74% of which appear only once. The sequence came from a man between 50 and 59 years old with glioma. The chain combines TRBV6-4 with TRBJ2-2; 9 bases agree with TRBD1. The sample here was PBMCs, taken from a glioma patient whose treatment included an IDH1 peptide vaccine. CDR3 protein: CASSEGQGTGELFF. In DNA form, the CDR3 reads TGTGCCAGCAGTGAGGGACAGGGAACCGGGGAGCTGTTTTTT.